Shown below are 27 T cell receptor beta chains from a single sample sequenced in a study of cytomegalovirus exposure and HLA in healthy donors. The PCR used 60 Vbeta and 13 Jbeta primers. The repertoire was sequenced with immunoSEQ multiplex PCR; TCRdb's copy has only in-frame clones and lacks some. The table lists 200,000 to 250,000 clones, roughly 84% of them singletons. The material sequenced was PBMCs. The receptors stem from a girl aged 2 to 9 in good health and CMV-seronegative.

The chain carries TRBV30 and TRBJ1-2, with TRBD1 matching over 7 bases. The ends lost 1 base at V and 2 bases at J; junction bases unmatched: 1. The CDR3 totals 13 residues. CDR1 is GTSNPN and CDR2 is SVGIG in the germline V gene (reference sequence). This CDR3 is CAWSAGQNYGYTF. In DNA form, the CDR3 reads TGTGCCTGGAGTGCGGGACAGAACTATGGCTACACCTTC.

The chain combines TRBV4-1 with TRBJ2-7, with 8 bases lining up with TRBD2. CDR1 and CDR2 (germline): MGHRA, YSYEKL. This CDR3 region has 15 residues. The V and J ends lost 4 bases and 5 bases, in that order; junction bases with no gene match: 10. The DNA for the CDR3 is TGCGCCAGCAGCCCCCCGCGGACTAGCACCCACGAGCAGTACTTC. This encodes CASSPPRTSTHEQYF.

DNA for the CDR3: TGTGCCTGGGGAATGGGACAATCTGGAAACACCATATATTTT. Its protein product is CAWGMGQSGNTIYF. This rearrangement joins TRBV30 to TRBJ1-3, with a possible D match to TRBD1 (6 bases). V shed 5 bases and J shed 1 base, with 12 bases lying between them. The CDR3 covers 14 residues. Germline V CDR1 and CDR2: GTSNPN, SVGIG (reference sequence).

In DNA, the CDR3 is TGCGCCAGCAGCTTGGAATCATCGGGGGGGGCTCACAATGAGCAGTTCTTC. The encoded protein is CASSLESSGGAHNEQFF. V is TRBV5-1 and J is TRBJ2-1; 8 bases are a match to TRBD2. The germline V gene encodes CDR1 SGHRS and CDR2 YFSETQ. The CDR3 length is 17 residues. Germline trimming cut 0 bases from V and 5 bases from J; bases unmatched to any gene: 10. The full variable domain, rest sourced from reference TRBV5-1 and TRBJ2-1, is KAGVTQTPRYLIKTRGQQVTLSCSPISGHRSVSWYQQTPGQGLQFLFEYFSETQRNKGNFPGRFSGRQFSNSRSEMNVSTLELGDSALYLCASSLESSGGAHNEQFFGPGTRLTVL.

This clone was picked up one time. The V and J genes are TRBV12-5 and TRBJ2-1; no clear D gene. CDR3 length: 14 amino acids. Germline-derived CDR1 and CDR2 are LGHNT and FRNRAP. V lost 0 bases, J lost 5 bases, and 8 bases lay in between. The CDR3 DNA sequence: TGTGCTAGTGGTTTGGTACCGGGTCACAATGAGCAGTTCTTC. It is translated as CASGLVPGHNEQFF.

J is TRBJ2-3 and V is TRBV6-4; D remains ambiguous. The length of the CDR3 is 16 residues. Trimming shortened V by 6 bases and J by 4 bases, and 20 bases separated the two germline ends. Germline V gene lookup returns CDR1 MRHNA and CDR2 SNTAGT. CDR3 amino acids: CASSPSLKMGADTQYF. In nucleotides, the CDR3 is TGTGCCAGCAGCCCTTCGTTGAAAATGGGCGCAGATACGCAGTATTTT.

This clone was seen a single time. The V call is TRBV10-2, the J call TRBJ1-2; possible D gene TRBD1, 6 bases. Germline V gene lookup returns CDR1 WSHSY and CDR2 SAAADI. The V gene lost 2 bases and the J gene lost 8 bases, with 9 bases spanning the gap. The CDR3 contains 12 residues. The CDR3 bases are TGCGCCAGCAGTGAGACAGGGCTCGGCTACACCTTC. This codes for CASSETGLGYTF.

The V call is TRBV10-2, the J call TRBJ2-1; 9 bases agree with TRBD2. The CDR3 contains 15 residues. Per the germline V gene, CDR1 is WSHSY and CDR2 is SAAADI. Trimming took 8 bases from V and 10 from J; bases not matched to a gene: 15. The CDR3 spells CASLDAREGPREQFF. In nucleotides, the CDR3 is TGCGCCAGCTTAGATGCGCGGGAGGGCCCCCGGGAGCAGTTCTTC.

CDR3 nucleotide sequence: TGTGCCAGCAGTTTACTAGCGGGATTAGAGCAGTACTTC. Encoded protein: CASSLLAGLEQYF. The chain employs TRBV27 and TRBJ2-7; 9 bases align to TRBD2. Germline CDR1 and CDR2: MNHEY and SMNVEV (reference sequence). The CDR3 has 13 residues. The V gene end was trimmed by 2 bases and the J gene end by 7 bases; junction bases not matched to a gene: 3.

J is TRBJ1-2 and V is TRBV20-1, with no clear D. This CDR3 has 11 residues. The V end was cut by 4 bases, the J end by 5 bases, with 8 bases between. Germline V gives CDR1 DFQATT, CDR2 SNEGSKA (reference sequence). CDR3 region: CSATERYGYTF. In nucleotides, the CDR3 is TGCAGTGCTACAGAGCGATATGGCTACACCTTC.

The CDR3 loop reads CSVRDRGIVNEKLFF. The CDR3, as DNA: TGCAGCGTGCGGGACAGGGGAATTGTTAACGAAAAACTGTTTTTT. The rearrangement uses TRBV29-1 and TRBJ1-4; 10 bases are a match to TRBD1. The V and J ends lost 6 bases and 8 bases, in that order; junction bases with no gene match: 12. Germline values: CDR1 SQVTM, CDR2 ANQGSEA. The CDR3 is 15 amino acids.

The V gene is TRBV18, the J gene TRBJ1-2; perhaps TRBD1 as D (6 bases). V lost 1 base and J 3 bases, leaving 6 bases between the germline ends. The CDR3 contains 13 residues. CDR1 is KGHSH, CDR2 LQKENI, per germline. Written as DNA, the CDR3 is TGTGCCAGCTCACCACAGGGGGACTATGGCTACACCTTC. Protein: CASSPQGDYGYTF.

The chain joins TRBV7-9 to TRBJ2-7; 9 nucleotides match TRBD2. Germline CDR1 and CDR2: SEHNR and FQNEAQ (reference sequence). CDR3 length: 14 residues. V lost 3 bases to trimming and J lost 5 bases; unmatched junction nucleotides: 5. The CDR3 here is CASSLVAGVDEQYF. The CDR3, as DNA: TGTGCCAGCAGCTTGGTAGCGGGAGTTGACGAGCAGTACTTC. Drawing the rest from reference TRBV7-9 and TRBJ2-7, the complete variable domain is DTGVSQNPRHKITKRGQNVTFRCDPISEHNRLYWYRQTLGQGPEFLTYFQNEAQLEKSRLLSDRFSAERPKGSFSTLEIQRTEQGDSAMYLCASSLVAGVDEQYFGPGTRLTVT.

The V gene is TRBV28, the J gene TRBJ1-1; maybe TRBD1 (5 bases). Germline V gives CDR1 MDHEN, CDR2 SYDVKM. This CDR3 is built from 17 residues. Trimming removed 4 bases at V and 4 bases at J, with 22 bases between. The CDR3 protein is CASSSPRGALRGTEAFF. Here the CDR3 DNA reads TGTGCCAGCAGTTCCCCTCGCGGGGCTCTAAGGGGCACTGAAGCTTTCTTT.

The V gene is TRBV15, the J gene TRBJ2-5; D remains unclear. V lost 0 bases and J 2 bases, leaving 7 bases between the germline ends. The CDR3 has 14 residues. Germline lookup yields CDR1 LNHNV and CDR2 YYDKDF (reference sequence). CDR3 nucleotides: TGTGCCACCAGCAGAGATGAGGATCAAGAGACCCAGTACTTC. This translates into CATSRDEDQETQYF.

This chain links TRBV6-5 with TRBJ1-6, with 7 bases aligning to TRBD1. The CDR3 loop spans 13 amino acids. Per germline, CDR1 MNHEY and CDR2 SVGAGI. With 10 bases clipped from V and 6 bases from J, the junction kept 6 bases outside the gene matches. CDR3 coding DNA: TGTGCCACCCGGCAGGGGGTTAATTCACCCCTCCACTTT. Translated: CATRQGVNSPLHF.

The chain employs TRBV27 and TRBJ2-7; 8 bases match TRBD1. The ends lost 5 bases at V and 2 bases at J; junction bases unmatched: 5. Germline V gene lookup returns CDR1 MNHEY and CDR2 SMNVEV (reference sequence). There are 14 residues in the CDR3. The chain's CDR3 is CASSASQGAYEQYF. The CDR3 DNA reads TGTGCCAGCAGTGCCTCACAGGGGGCCTACGAGCAGTACTTC.

The rearrangement links TRBV7-2 to TRBJ1-1; D remains unclear. The CDR3 runs to 15 residues. Germline V gives CDR1 SGHTA, CDR2 FQGNSA. V shed 5 bases and J shed 4 bases, with 17 bases lying between them. This chain's CDR3 is CASSPPRFRSTEAFF. In nucleotides, the CDR3 is TGTGCCAGCAGCCCCCCACGGTTCAGGTCCACTGAAGCTTTCTTT.

The V gene is TRBV19, the J gene TRBJ2-2; D might be TRBD2 (6 bases). The germline V gene encodes CDR1 LNHDA and CDR2 SQIVND (reference sequence). There are 13 residues in the CDR3. The germline V and J ends were trimmed by 4 bases and 7 bases, with 10 bases remaining between them. CDR3 in amino acids: CASSTGGIGELFF. For the CDR3, the DNA is TGTGCCAGTAGTACCGGGGGTATCGGGGAGCTGTTTTTT.

The rearrangement uses TRBV29-1 and TRBJ1-2, with D tentatively TRBD1 (5 bases). V was shortened by 0 bases and J by 5 bases, with 10 bases between the two germline ends. The CDR3 has 13 residues. Germline-derived CDR1 and CDR2 are SQVTM and ANQGSEA. The CDR3 protein is CSVEERGDYGYTF. DNA for the CDR3: TGCAGCGTTGAAGAACGGGGGGATTATGGCTACACCTTC.

The V and J genes are TRBV10-3 and TRBJ2-3, with 9 bases matching TRBD2. This CDR3 has 16 residues. The junction had 1 base not matched to a gene; V was cut back by 0 bases and J by 0 bases. The germline V gene encodes CDR1 ENHRY and CDR2 SYGVKD. The CDR3, as DNA: TGTGCCATCAGTGAGTCCCTAGCGGGAAGCACAGATACGCAGTATTTT. Protein product: CAISESLAGSTDTQYF.

The chain has TRBV27 and TRBJ2-1, with TRBD2 identical over 11 bases. The length of the CDR3 is 14 residues. Germline V gives CDR1 MNHEY, CDR2 SMNVEV (reference sequence). V trimming: 4 bases; J trimming: 7 bases; junction bases outside the gene matches: 3. In nucleotides, the CDR3 is TGTGCCAGCAGTTGGACTAGCGGGCCTAATGAGCAGTTCTTC. This gives the protein CASSWTSGPNEQFF.

The chain carries TRBV5-4 and TRBJ2-6, with 11 bases identical to TRBD2. After removal of 4 bases from V and 4 bases from J, the junction contained 13 bases not matched to a gene. CDR1 and CDR2 (germline): SGHNT, YYREEE (reference sequence). The CDR3 covers 19 residues. Written as DNA, the CDR3 is TGTGCCAGCAGCGCCGGACTAGCGGGTTTGATTGGAGGGGCCAACGTCCTGACTTTC. Translated: CASSAGLAGLIGGANVLTF.

The chain employs TRBV19 and TRBJ1-6; D gene ambiguous. The V and J ends lost 6 bases and 8 bases respectively, with 11 bases between them. The CDR3 runs 13 residues. Germline-derived CDR1 and CDR2 are LNHDA and SQIVND (reference sequence). CDR3 loop: CASREAAYSPLHF. The CDR3 DNA follows: TGTGCCAGTAGAGAGGCAGCCTATTCACCCCTCCACTTT.

J is TRBJ2-3 and V is TRBV9; no clear D gene. The germline V gene encodes CDR1 SGDLS and CDR2 YYNGEE. Trimming left V 7 bases short and J 3 bases short, with 9 bases between. CDR3 length equals 12 residues. The CDR3 loop reads CASGDLTDTQYF. The CDR3 nucleotides read TGTGCCAGCGGCGACTTAACAGATACGCAGTATTTT.

CDR3 bases: TGTGCCAGCTCTCTTCGGGGTTGGGAGACCCAGTACTTC. Amino acids: CASSLRGWETQYF. The chain is built from TRBV13 and TRBJ2-5; possible D gene TRBD2, 5 bases. The CDR3 is made up of 13 amino acids. The V end lost 8 bases, the J end lost 5 bases, and 15 bases lay between the germline ends. The germline CDR1 and CDR2 sequences are PRHDT and FYEKMQ (reference sequence).

The chain has TRBV19 and TRBJ1-1; 9 bases match TRBD1. Germline V CDR1 and CDR2: LNHDA, SQIVND (reference sequence). Germline trimming cut 7 bases from V and 4 bases from J; bases unmatched to any gene: 10. The length of the CDR3 is 15 residues. The CDR3 nucleotides are TGTGCCAGTACCTCGACCGGGACAGGGATCACTGAAGCTTTCTTT. It yields the protein CASTSTGTGITEAFF.